Listed below are T cell receptor beta chains from one sample, sequenced in a study of cytomegalovirus exposure and HLA in healthy donors. The data were produced by immunoSEQ multiplex PCR, yet TCRdb's version contains in-frame clones alone and is incomplete. The sample includes about 180,000 clones, 82% of them seen just once. The material sequenced was PBMCs. The origin of the receptors is a man aged 35 to 55 in good health and CMV-seronegative. The CDR3 runs from the conserved cysteine through the conserved F or W. Each record gives: V gene, J gene, D gene, clone size, CDR3 protein, CDR3 DNA. D genes are given only for firm matches. The size entry is marked missing in some rows and otherwise reads once, few, many or a size class.

v_gene: TRBV7-2; j_gene: TRBJ1-2; d_gene: .; abundance: few; CDR3aa: CASSRPGDGYTF; CDR3nt: TGTGCCAGCAGCCGGCCAGGGGATGGCTACACCTTC
v_gene: TRBV9; j_gene: TRBJ2-7; d_gene: .; abundance: .; CDR3aa: CASSVADSSKYEQYF; CDR3nt: TGTGCCAGCAGCGTAGCGGACAGTAGCAAGTACGAGCAGTACTTC
v_gene: TRBV18; j_gene: TRBJ2-1; d_gene: TRBD1; abundance: .; CDR3aa: CASSRGQGSYNEQFF; CDR3nt: TGTGCCAGCTCAAGAGGACAGGGGTCCTACAATGAGCAGTTCTTC
v_gene: TRBV2; j_gene: TRBJ2-7; d_gene: TRBD1; abundance: .; CDR3aa: CASKEGTGGTLEQYF; CDR3nt: TGTGCCAGCAAAGAAGGGACAGGGGGCACCTTAGAGCAGTACTTC
v_gene: TRBV2; j_gene: TRBJ2-2; d_gene: .; abundance: .; CDR3aa: CASTSGRNTGELFF; CDR3nt: TGTGCCAGCACTAGTGGGAGGAACACCGGGGAGCTGTTTTTT
v_gene: TRBV23-1; j_gene: TRBJ2-5; d_gene: .; abundance: once; CDR3aa: CASSQEGLKKTQYF; CDR3nt: TGCGCCAGCAGTCAAGAGGGTCTAAAAAAGACCCAGTACTTC
v_gene: TRBV19; j_gene: TRBJ1-5; d_gene: TRBD1; abundance: .; CDR3aa: CASRDREGNQPQHF; CDR3nt: TGTGCCAGTAGGGACAGGGAGGGCAATCAGCCCCAGCATTTT
v_gene: TRBV5-1; j_gene: TRBJ1-5; d_gene: .; abundance: .; CDR3aa: CASSLEGAPNQPQHF; CDR3nt: TGCGCCAGCAGCTTGGAAGGGGCCCCAAATCAGCCCCAGCATTTT
v_gene: TRBV7-9; j_gene: TRBJ1-3; d_gene: .; abundance: .; CDR3aa: CASIPRAGNTIYF; CDR3nt: TGTGCCAGCATCCCCCGGGCTGGAAACACCATATATTTT
v_gene: TRBV23-1; j_gene: TRBJ2-1; d_gene: .; abundance: .; CDR3aa: CASSQSGYGGVTDEQFF; CDR3nt: TGCGCCAGCAGTCAATCGGGGTACGGGGGAGTGACTGATGAGCAGTTCTTC
v_gene: TRBV9; j_gene: TRBJ1-2; d_gene: .; abundance: .; CDR3aa: CASSEKTGYYGYTF; CDR3nt: TGTGCCAGCAGCGAAAAGACAGGTTACTATGGCTACACCTTC
v_gene: TRBV5-6; j_gene: TRBJ1-1; d_gene: .; abundance: once; CDR3aa: CASSSAWGQMNTEAFF; CDR3nt: TGTGCCAGCAGCTCGGCTTGGGGACAAATGAACACTGAAGCTTTCTTT
v_gene: TRBV5-5; j_gene: TRBJ2-1; d_gene: TRBD2; abundance: .; CDR3aa: CASNQRGGYNEQFF; CDR3nt: TGTGCCAGCAACCAACGGGGGGGCTACAATGAGCAGTTCTTC
v_gene: TRBV28; j_gene: TRBJ1-1; d_gene: .; abundance: .; CDR3aa: CASSLWGRGRENTEAFF; CDR3nt: TGTGCCAGCAGTTTATGGGGAAGGGGAAGGGAGAACACTGAAGCTTTCTTT
v_gene: TRBV11-3; j_gene: TRBJ2-3; d_gene: TRBD2; abundance: .; CDR3aa: CASSWTSEGTQYF; CDR3nt: TGTGCCAGCAGCTGGACTAGCGAGGGTACGCAGTATTTT
v_gene: TRBV28; j_gene: TRBJ2-5; d_gene: .; abundance: .; CDR3aa: CASSFPPVRTQYF; CDR3nt: TGTGCCAGCAGTTTCCCCCCCGTGAGGACCCAGTACTTC
v_gene: TRBV28; j_gene: TRBJ1-2; d_gene: TRBD1; abundance: .; CDR3aa: CASSFQGASPGYGYTF; CDR3nt: TGTGCCAGCAGTTTCCAGGGGGCCTCCCCCGGCTATGGCTACACCTTC
v_gene: TRBV18; j_gene: TRBJ2-7; d_gene: TRBD1; abundance: .; CDR3aa: CASSSTQGQGEQYF; CDR3nt: TGTGCCAGCTCATCAACACAGGGACAGGGCGAGCAGTACTTC
v_gene: TRBV5-1; j_gene: TRBJ1-5; d_gene: .; abundance: .; CDR3aa: CASSLEPSNQPQHF; CDR3nt: TGCGCCAGCAGCTTGGAGCCAAGTAACCAGCCCCAGCATTTT
v_gene: TRBV9; j_gene: TRBJ2-5; d_gene: TRBD1; abundance: .; CDR3aa: CASSVNRGQGETQYF; CDR3nt: TGTGCCAGCAGCGTAAACAGGGGGCAAGGGGAGACCCAGTACTTC
v_gene: TRBV6-7; j_gene: TRBJ1-1; d_gene: .; abundance: .; CDR3aa: CASSYINEAFF; CDR3nt: TGTGCCAGCAGTTACATTAATGAAGCTTTCTTT
v_gene: TRBV28; j_gene: TRBJ2-7; d_gene: .; abundance: .; CDR3aa: CASSLAGGLSYEQYF; CDR3nt: TGTGCCAGCAGTTTAGCGGGCGGCCTCTCCTACGAGCAGTACTTC
v_gene: TRBV28; j_gene: TRBJ1-5; d_gene: .; abundance: .; CDR3aa: CASSSPVSNQPQHF; CDR3nt: TGTGCCAGCAGTTCCCCTGTTAGCAATCAGCCCCAGCATTTT
v_gene: TRBV28; j_gene: TRBJ1-2; d_gene: .; abundance: .; CDR3aa: CASSYRPDYGYTF; CDR3nt: TGTGCCAGCAGCTACAGGCCCGACTATGGCTACACCTTC
v_gene: TRBV6-1; j_gene: TRBJ1-2; d_gene: .; abundance: .; CDR3aa: CASSEQAVYGYTF; CDR3nt: TGTGCCAGCAGTGAACAGGCAGTCTATGGCTACACCTTC
v_gene: TRBV29-1; j_gene: TRBJ2-1; d_gene: TRBD2; abundance: .; CDR3aa: CSLAGLYNEQFF; CDR3nt: TGCAGCCTAGCGGGTCTCTACAATGAGCAGTTCTTC
v_gene: TRBV6-5; j_gene: TRBJ1-5; d_gene: TRBD1; abundance: .; CDR3aa: CASRKTGGDQPQHF; CDR3nt: TGTGCCAGCAGGAAAACAGGGGGAGATCAGCCCCAGCATTTT